These 23 T cell receptor beta chains originate from one sample sequenced in a study of blood T cell repertoires in COVID-19. Measured with immunoSEQ multiplex PCR; TCRdb has only the in-frame clones, and not every one. The sample carries around 94,000 clones, around 87% recorded once. The material sequenced was peripheral blood. The origin of the receptors is a man aged 50-59 years with active or convalescent COVID-19.

The V and J genes are TRBV4-1 and TRBJ2-5, with TRBD1 matching 12 bases. Germline CDR1 and CDR2: MGHRA and YSYEKL. The CDR3 is 15 residues long. Trimming took 6 bases from V and 5 from J; bases not matched to a gene: 7. The CDR3 nucleotides are TGCGCCAGCAGTCCGGGACAGGGGGCCTGGGAGACCCAGTACTTC. Translation gives CASSPGQGAWETQYF.

The gene calls are TRBV27 and TRBJ2-3; D unresolved. V lost 6 bases, J lost 5 bases, and 6 bases lay in between. CDR3 length: 11 amino acids. Germline values: CDR1 MNHEY, CDR2 SMNVEV (reference sequence). In DNA form, the CDR3 reads TGTGCCAGCAGGTTCGGAGATACGCAGTATTTT. This sequence encodes CASRFGDTQYF.

V and J are TRBV6-5 and TRBJ2-7; maybe TRBD2 (7 bases). This CDR3 has 14 amino acids. Per the germline V gene, CDR1 is MNHEY and CDR2 is SVGAGI. Trimming shortened V by 6 bases and J by 3 bases, and 15 bases separated the two germline ends. Written as DNA, the CDR3 is TGTGCCAGCAGAAGGGGGGGCGCTGGCTACGAGCAGTACTTC. This gives the protein CASRRGGAGYEQYF.

In DNA, the CDR3 is TGTGCCAGCAGCCAAGATCCCAGCAGGGGCAATGAGCAGTTCTTC. Its translation: CASSQDPSRGNEQFF. The chain carries TRBV3-1 (or the pseudogene TRBV3-2) and TRBJ2-1; a possible D gene is TRBD1 (6 bases). The length of the CDR3 is 15 residues. The V gene lost 0 bases and the J gene lost 6 bases, with 12 bases spanning the gap. The germline gives CDR1 LGHDT, CDR2 YNNKEL (reference sequence).

The chain recombines TRBV28 with TRBJ2-5, with 7 bases matching TRBD1. Germline V gives CDR1 MDHEN, CDR2 SYDVKM. V lost 4 bases to trimming and J lost 5 bases; unmatched junction nucleotides: 4. This CDR3 region has 13 residues. This CDR3 reads CASSSGQMETQYF. DNA for the CDR3: TGTGCCAGCAGTTCGGGACAGATGGAGACCCAGTACTTC.

V and J are TRBV24-1 and TRBJ1-1; 7 nucleotides align to TRBD1. Germline CDR1 KGHDR, CDR2 SFDVKD. This CDR3 is 15 amino acids long. J gave up 0 bases and V 5 bases, and 5 bases lay outside the gene matches. The CDR3 DNA is TGTGCCACCAGTGGGGACAGAATCTTGAACACTGAAGCTTTCTTT. Encoded protein: CATSGDRILNTEAFF.

V and J are TRBV28 and TRBJ2-7; perhaps TRBD1 as D (6 bases). Germline values: CDR1 MDHEN, CDR2 SYDVKM. With 4 bases removed from V and 4 bases from J, the gap between germline ends came to 20 bases. The CDR3 has 16 amino acids. The CDR3 loop is CASSSRTQGLGYEQYF. The CDR3 DNA is TGTGCCAGCAGTTCCAGAACCCAGGGGCTCGGTTACGAGCAGTACTTC.

This clone appeared once. V gene TRBV5-4 combines with J gene TRBJ2-2, with 8 bases identical to TRBD2. The CDR3 contains 13 residues. V was clipped by 5 bases and J by 4 bases; unmatched bases: 1. Germline V gene lookup returns CDR1 SGHNT and CDR2 YYREEE (reference sequence). Here the CDR3 reads CASRAGATGELFF. CDR3 nucleotides: TGTGCCAGCAGAGCGGGAGCCACCGGGGAGCTGTTTTTT.

V usage is TRBV23-1 and J usage is TRBJ2-5, with TRBD2 as a possible D gene (6 bases). TRBV23-1 is given ORF status, its function remaining uncertain. Trimming pared 3 bases from V and 4 bases from J, leaving 24 bases between. The CDR3 loop spans 18 amino acids. CDR3 loop: CASSHTALATTTGETQYF. DNA of the CDR3: TGCGCCAGCAGTCATACGGCTCTAGCGACAACAACAGGAGAGACCCAGTACTTC.

The genes are TRBV6-6 and TRBJ2-6; no reliable D call. CDR3 length: 15 amino acids. The V and J ends lost 0 bases and 0 bases respectively, with 3 bases between them. The germline gives CDR1 MNHNY, CDR2 SVGAGI (reference sequence). CDR3 nucleotide sequence: TGTGCCAGCAGTTACTCCTCCTCTGGGGCCAACGTCCTGACTTTC. The encoded protein is CASSYSSSGANVLTF.

The rearrangement links TRBV2 to TRBJ1-2, with 9 bases aligning to TRBD1. This CDR3 region has 15 residues. The junction had 10 bases not matched to a gene; V was cut back by 4 bases and J by 7 bases. Germline V gene lookup returns CDR1 SNHLY and CDR2 FYNNEI. CDR3 sequence (DNA): TGTGCCAGCAGTGTAGTGGGACAGGGTTCTTCTGGCTACACCTTC. Protein product: CASSVVGQGSSGYTF.

The chain is built from TRBV11-2 and TRBJ1-4; D is uncertain. CDR3 length: 14 residues. Germline V gene lookup returns CDR1 SGHAT and CDR2 FQNNGV. V was pared by 4 bases and J by 7 bases, with 13 bases between. As DNA, the CDR3 is TGTGCCAGCAGCTCGAGTGTTTCTGGTGAAAAACTGTTTTTT. This sequence encodes CASSSSVSGEKLFF.

This clone was seen only a few times. The chain is built from TRBV30 and TRBJ2-1, with D uncertain. V gave up 6 bases and J gave up 6 bases, with 6 bases separating them. Germline V gives CDR1 GTSNPN, CDR2 SVGIG (reference sequence). This CDR3 has 10 residues. The CDR3 here is CACFINEQFF. CDR3 sequence (DNA): TGTGCCTGTTTCATCAATGAGCAGTTCTTC.

V and J are TRBV21-1 and TRBJ2-7; the table names TRBD1, a call not compared with the DNA. TRBV21-1 is noted as a pseudogene. The CDR3 totals 12 residues. In DNA form, the CDR3 reads TGTGCCAGCAGCAAAAGGGGGCAGGGACAGTACGTC. This translates into CASSKRGQGQYV.

The chain recombines TRBV5-4 with TRBJ2-1, with a possible D match to TRBD2 (7 bases). Between the trimmed V and J ends, which lost 0 bases and 5 bases, there was a span of 15 bases. The V gene's germline CDR1 is SGHNT and CDR2 YYREEE (reference sequence). The CDR3 spans 16 residues. The CDR3 DNA sequence: TGTGCCAGCAGCTTGGGGGGGGGCCTAGTTAACAATGAGCAGTTCTTC. The encoded protein is CASSLGGGLVNNEQFF.

The rearrangement joins TRBV5-1 to TRBJ1-4, with D uncertain. The V gene lost 0 bases and the J gene lost 5 bases, with 8 bases spanning the gap. CDR3 length: 14 residues. Germline V gene data show CDR1 as SGHRS and CDR2 as YFSETQ. CDR3 coding DNA: TGCGCCAGCAGCTTGGACAGTGAAAATGAAAAACTGTTTTTT. It yields the protein CASSLDSENEKLFF.

This clone has just one count. The genes are TRBV14 and TRBJ1-2; 7 bases match TRBD1. The CDR3 totals 13 residues. V dropped 5 bases and J dropped 3; count of bases not matched to a gene: 3. Looked up from germline, CDR1 is SGHDN and CDR2 is FVKESK. The CDR3 reads CASSTGTDYGYTF. CDR3 in DNA: TGTGCCAGCAGCACCGGGACAGACTATGGCTACACCTTC.

This sequence joins TRBV10-2 and TRBJ2-1; 9 nucleotides agree with TRBD1. CDR3 length equals 15 residues. V dropped 3 bases and J dropped 4; count of bases not matched to a gene: 4. Per the germline V gene, CDR1 is WSHSY and CDR2 is SAAADI. CDR3 coding DNA: TGCGCCAGCAGTGAAGGGACAGGGCCTTACAATGAGCAGTTCTTC. It is translated as CASSEGTGPYNEQFF.

This clone has a single count. The chain is built from TRBV7-2 and TRBJ2-5; 9 bases match TRBD2. The CDR3 has 19 residues. Trimming at V came to 4 bases and at J to 4 bases, leaving 19 bases not matched to a gene. Germline values: CDR1 SGHTA, CDR2 FQGNSA. CDR3 nucleotides: TGTGCCAGCAGCTCACTTGGGGCTAGCGGGATCTTCGCCGGAGAGACCCAGTACTTC. It specifies CASSSLGASGIFAGETQYF.

V gene TRBV23-1 combines with J gene TRBJ1-2, with 10 nucleotides matching TRBD1. TRBV23-1 is reported as an ORF; its role is uncertain. V was clipped by 4 bases and J by 5 bases; unmatched bases: 7. The CDR3 consists of 15 residues. The CDR3: CASSPGTGVRYGYTF. The CDR3 DNA sequence: TGCGCCAGCAGTCCAGGGACAGGGGTGAGATATGGCTACACCTTC.

This chain joins TRBV18 and TRBJ2-1; D might be TRBD2 (7 bases). In germline, CDR1 is KGHSH, CDR2 LQKENI. Between the trimmed V and J ends, which lost 1 base and 7 bases, there was a span of 14 bases. This CDR3 is built from 15 residues. CDR3 loop: CASSPRRGGRNEQFF. The CDR3 coding sequence is TGTGCCAGCTCACCACGGAGGGGGGGCCGGAATGAGCAGTTCTTC.

The genes are TRBV28 and TRBJ2-1, with TRBD2 matching over 8 bases. Losses at the gene ends were 5 bases for V and 7 bases for J; bases not matched to a gene: 13. Germline V CDR1 and CDR2: MDHEN, SYDVKM. This CDR3 has 16 residues. Here the CDR3 DNA reads TGTGCCAGCAGTCCCTATCTGTCGGGGGGGAATAATGAGCAGTTCTTC. Protein product: CASSPYLSGGNNEQFF.

The chain links TRBV5-4 to TRBJ1-1, with 10 bases matching TRBD1. Trimming cost V 1 base and J 6 bases; bases outside gene matches: 3. Germline V gives CDR1 SGHNT, CDR2 YYREEE (reference sequence). CDR3 length equals 14 residues. CDR3 amino acids: CASSLRDRGSEAFF. The CDR3 nucleotides read TGTGCCAGCAGCTTGCGGGACAGGGGCTCTGAAGCTTTCTTT.